This T cell receptor beta chain appears in the sequencing data of a study of T-cell reconstitution after alpha-beta-depleted transplantation in children. Study-level results: From newly produced T cells came most of the T-cell counts and diversity one year after transplant. Alpha-beta T cells about two months after transplant reportedly derived from several hundred expanded graft clones. High day-60 TCRbeta diversity in some patients came from surviving recipient T cells and thymic progenitors.

Using unique molecular identifiers, the investigators prepared the TCRbeta library. TCRdb redid the calling of the PCR reads with MiXCR, one entry per CDR3 protein. Of 400,000 to 450,000 distinct CDR3 sequences in the sample, around two fifths were seen once. Points on this clonotype: The target antigen is unknown.

The TCR sequence derives from a girl aged 2-15 years with aplastic anemia, due to receive a stem cell transplant. The material sequenced was PBMCs, taken before TCRalphabeta/CD19-depleted stem cell transplant.

CDR3 region: CSAPRLARVDEQFF. DNA for the CDR3: TGCAGTGCTCCTCGACTAGCCCGAGTTGATGAGCAGTTCTTC. The gene calls are TRBV20-1 and TRBJ2-1, with 7 bases that match TRBD2. Germline loops: CDR1 DFQATT, CDR2 SNEGSKA (reference sequence). The CDR3 consists of 14 residues. The V gene end was trimmed by 5 bases and the J gene end by 8 bases; junction bases not matched to a gene: 12.